This T cell receptor beta chain emerged from a study of CD8+CD57+ T cells in acquired aplastic anemia. Study-wide background: Yields of DNA that came from sorted CD4+ and CD8+ cells averaged approximately 3.2 ug. Whole-study results and caveats: Approximately 30 was the count of CD8+ CDR3 sequences that patients shared with controls.

Per germline, CDR1 LGHNT and CDR2 FRNRAP. CDR3 length: 19 residues. V gave up 9 bases and J gave up 0 bases, with 29 bases separating them. Genomic DNA acted as the template from which TCR beta VDJ combination and CDR3 sequence profiling were carried out. MiXCR was run by TCRdb on the reads, yielding one entry per CDR3 protein. The sample has some 150,000 distinct CDR3 sequences, 40% to 55% seen once. Regarding this clonotype: The antigen is not known.

The patients chosen for sequencing had shown expansion of CD8+CD57+ cells (detected by flow cytometry). Each of the patients presented with severe acquired aplastic anemia. At the time of blood sampling, patients had not yet received any therapy. The sequencing sample was made of sorted CD4+, CD8+, or CD8+CD57+ T cells (not recorded which) from PBMCs. The TCR originated in a human donor with aplastic anemia. The chain uses TRBV12-5 and TRBJ1-1, with D hard to call. CDR3 sequence: CASTLTVTRPPLMNTEAFF. Written as DNA, the CDR3 is TGTGCTAGCACCCTAACAGTGACGCGCCCACCCCTGATGAACACTGAAGCTTTCTTT.